The 5 T cell receptor beta chains given below trace back to one sample, sequenced in a study of Tregs in tolerant kidney transplant recipients. Using immunoSEQ multiplex PCR, the repertoire was profiled, and TCRdb retains in-frame clones only, with some absent. The profile shows fewer than 20,000 clones, 82% of them singletons. Sequencing was carried out using Tregs from blood. These receptors were collected from a human donor in good health.

The V call is TRBV11-3, the J call TRBJ2-1, with D possibly TRBD1 on 7 matching bases. CDR3 length: 15 residues. V dropped 6 bases and J dropped 7 bases, with 19 bases sitting between them. CDR1 is SGHNT and CDR2 is YENEEA in the germline V gene. CDR3 nucleotide sequence: TGTGCCAGCAGACACAGGAGGGGGCTTTTTAATGAGCAGTTCTTC. Translated, it gives CASRHRRGLFNEQFF.

The genes are TRBV5-1 and TRBJ2-2; no reliable D call. Germline V gene data show CDR1 as SGHRS and CDR2 as YFSETQ. The CDR3 runs 15 residues. With 2 bases removed from V and 0 bases from J, the gap between germline ends came to 8 bases. DNA for the CDR3: TGCGCCAGCAGCTTATTGACTCCGAACACCGGGGAGCTGTTTTTT. It is translated as CASSLLTPNTGELFF.

J is TRBJ1-2 and V is TRBV7-2; D might be TRBD1 (6 bases). CDR1 SGHTA and CDR2 FQGNSA come from the germline V gene. V lost 5 bases and J lost 7, with 17 bases in between. CDR3 length: 14 amino acids. CDR3 DNA sequence: TGTGCCAGCAGCCCCCTCGGGGGGCCCGGTGGCTACACCTTC. It encodes CASSPLGGPGGYTF. The full variable domain, completed using reference TRBV7-2 and TRBJ1-2, is GAGVSQSPSNKVTEKGKDVELRCDPISGHTALYWYRQSLGQGLEFLIYFQGNSAPDKSGLPSDRFSAERTGGSVSTLTIQRTQQEDSAVYLCASSPLGGPGGYTFGSGTRLTVV.

The chain has TRBV30 and TRBJ1-1; D gene uncertain. The germline V gene encodes CDR1 GTSNPN and CDR2 SVGIG (reference sequence). The CDR3 is 13 amino acids. Between the trimmed V and J ends, which lost 0 bases and 4 bases, there was a span of 9 bases. The CDR3 is CAWSVRSVTEAFF. CDR3 nucleotide sequence: TGTGCCTGGAGTGTACGATCGGTCACTGAAGCTTTCTTT. Drawing the rest from reference TRBV30 and TRBJ1-1, the complete variable domain is SQTIHQWPATLVQPVGSPLSLECTVEGTSNPNLYWYRQAAGRGLQLLFYSVGIGQISSEVPQNLSASRPQDRQFILSSKKLLLSDSGFYLCAWSVRSVTEAFFGQGTRLTVV.

This sequence joins TRBV6-5 and TRBJ2-7, with 9 bases lining up with TRBD2. This CDR3 has 15 residues. Germline V gene sequence: CDR1 MNHEY, CDR2 SVGAGI. J lost 2 bases, V lost 6 bases, and 8 bases had no gene match. The DNA of the CDR3 is TGTGCCAGCAGGCATACTAGCGGGTCCGCCTACGAGCAGTACTTC. As protein: CASRHTSGSAYEQYF.